This is a list of T cell receptor beta chains from one sample in a study of radiotherapy plus CTLA-4 blockade in lung cancer. Method: immunoSEQ multiplex PCR; TCRdb's copy keeps in-frame clones and lacks some. The sample comprises more than 90,000 clones, 88% of which are singletons, and 4% to 6% rests with the top ten. The sequences come from peripheral blood, collected from a patient treated with radiotherapy plus ipilimumab. These receptor sequences come from a human donor with non-small cell lung cancer that progressed on radiotherapy plus ipilimumab. The CDR3 runs from the conserved cysteine through the conserved F or W. The D gene is left open where the match is weak. Clone size is stated in some rows and not others, as once, few, many or a class when expanded.

clone_size: .; j_call: TRBJ2-7; d_call: .; v_call: TRBV2; cdr3_nt: TGTGCCAGCAGTGAAGCGCTTCGGAGCGGACTGCTATACGAGCAGTACTTC; cdr3_aa: CASSEALRSGLLYEQYF
clone_size: .; j_call: TRBJ1-2; d_call: .; v_call: TRBV21-1; cdr3_nt: TGTGCCAGCAGCAAAGCGCTCGGTCTGCCGGATGGCTACACCTTC; cdr3_aa: CASSKALGLPDGYTF
clone_size: .; j_call: TRBJ2-4; d_call: TRBD1; v_call: TRBV2; cdr3_nt: TGTGCCAGCGCCCAAGGGGACAGACTTCAGTACTTC; cdr3_aa: CASAQGDRLQYF
clone_size: .; j_call: TRBJ2-5; d_call: TRBD2; v_call: TRBV25-1; cdr3_nt: TGTGCCAGCAGTGGAACTAGCGGGGGGGTGGAGACCCAGTACTTC; cdr3_aa: CASSGTSGGVETQYF
clone_size: .; j_call: TRBJ2-7; d_call: TRBD1; v_call: TRBV30; cdr3_nt: TGTGCCTGGAAGACGTCCGGGACAGTCTACGAGCAGTACTTC; cdr3_aa: CAWKTSGTVYEQYF
clone_size: once; j_call: TRBJ2-5; d_call: TRBD1; v_call: TRBV29-1; cdr3_nt: TGCAGCGCTAAAAAGGGGGCAGGGGAGACCCAGTACTTC; cdr3_aa: CSAKKGAGETQYF
clone_size: .; j_call: TRBJ2-7; d_call: TRBD2; v_call: TRBV19; cdr3_nt: TGTGCCAGTAGGATGACTAGCGGGAGTTACGAGCAGTACTTC; cdr3_aa: CASRMTSGSYEQYF
clone_size: .; j_call: TRBJ2-6; d_call: .; v_call: TRBV5-4; cdr3_nt: TGTGCCAGCAGCTCGCCAGCGCTGACAGGCGGGGCCAACGTCCTGACTTTC; cdr3_aa: CASSSPALTGGANVLTF
clone_size: .; j_call: TRBJ1-1; d_call: TRBD1; v_call: TRBV7-9; cdr3_nt: TGTGCCAGCAGCTCCCCCGCGACAGGGTGGATTAACACTGAAGCTTTCTTT; cdr3_aa: CASSSPATGWINTEAFF
clone_size: .; j_call: TRBJ1-2; d_call: .; v_call: TRBV5-4; cdr3_nt: TGTGCCAGCAGCTTGGGGTTATGGGGGCAACACACCTTC; cdr3_aa: CASSLGLWGQHTF
clone_size: .; j_call: TRBJ2-7; d_call: TRBD1; v_call: TRBV11-2; cdr3_nt: TGTGCCAGCAGCCAAGACAGGGGCGAGCAGTACTTC; cdr3_aa: CASSQDRGEQYF
clone_size: .; j_call: TRBJ1-2; d_call: .; v_call: TRBV5-1; cdr3_nt: TGCGCCAGCAGCTTGGAGGGGGTGGAGGGCTACACCTTC; cdr3_aa: CASSLEGVEGYTF
clone_size: .; j_call: TRBJ2-3; d_call: TRBD1; v_call: TRBV5-6; cdr3_nt: TGTGCCAGCAGCTCGGGACAGGGAGCAGATACGCAGTATTTT; cdr3_aa: CASSSGQGADTQYF
clone_size: once; j_call: TRBJ2-7; d_call: .; v_call: TRBV6-5; cdr3_nt: TGTGCCAGCAGTTACTCGGGTGTGCAGTACTTC; cdr3_aa: CASSYSGVQYF
clone_size: .; j_call: TRBJ1-2; d_call: .; v_call: TRBV6-5; cdr3_nt: TGTGCCAGCAGACCCGGACAGAACCTGGGAGGCTACACCTTC; cdr3_aa: CASRPGQNLGGYTF
clone_size: .; j_call: TRBJ1-2; d_call: .; v_call: TRBV15; cdr3_nt: TGTGCCACCAGCAGGACGGGACCTGCTAACTATGGCTACACCTTC; cdr3_aa: CATSRTGPANYGYTF
clone_size: .; j_call: TRBJ1-4; d_call: .; v_call: TRBV2; cdr3_nt: TGTGCCAGCAGTGAAGAAAAACTGTTTTTT; cdr3_aa: CASSEEKLFF
clone_size: .; j_call: TRBJ1-4; d_call: .; v_call: TRBV5-1; cdr3_nt: TGCGCCAGCAGCTCGGGATCTGCAACTAATGAAAAACTGTTTTTT; cdr3_aa: CASSSGSATNEKLFF
clone_size: .; j_call: TRBJ2-1; d_call: TRBD2; v_call: TRBV11-2; cdr3_nt: TGTGCCAGCAGCTTAGGCGGGAGCTCCTACAATGAGCAGTTCTTC; cdr3_aa: CASSLGGSSYNEQFF
clone_size: .; j_call: TRBJ1-3; d_call: .; v_call: TRBV5-1; cdr3_nt: TGCGCCAGCAGCTTGGCCGGGGGAAACACCATATATTTT; cdr3_aa: CASSLAGGNTIYF
clone_size: .; j_call: TRBJ2-7; d_call: .; v_call: TRBV9; cdr3_nt: TGTGCCAGCAGCGCTATACAGGGCTACGATCGGGGCGAGCAGTACTTC; cdr3_aa: CASSAIQGYDRGEQYF
clone_size: .; j_call: TRBJ1-1; d_call: TRBD1; v_call: TRBV7-2; cdr3_nt: TGTGCCAGCAGCCCGCGACAGGGTGGGAACACTGAAGCTTTCTTT; cdr3_aa: CASSPRQGGNTEAFF
clone_size: .; j_call: TRBJ2-1; d_call: .; v_call: TRBV7-9; cdr3_nt: TGTGCCAGCAGCCCAGAGAGGAATGAGCAGTTCTTC; cdr3_aa: CASSPERNEQFF
clone_size: .; j_call: TRBJ1-3; d_call: .; v_call: TRBV7-6; cdr3_nt: TGTGCCAGCAGCTTAGCCGGGGCAACTGGGGGGTCTGGAAACACCATATATTTT; cdr3_aa: CASSLAGATGGSGNTIYF
clone_size: .; j_call: TRBJ1-5; d_call: .; v_call: TRBV19; cdr3_nt: TGTGCCAGTAGCAGGGGATGGTATCAGCCCCAGCATTTT; cdr3_aa: CASSRGWYQPQHF
clone_size: few; j_call: TRBJ2-7; d_call: TRBD2; v_call: TRBV11-2; cdr3_nt: TGTGCCAGCAGACCTAAACCGGGACTAGTGTCGCTCGAGCAGTACTTC; cdr3_aa: CASRPKPGLVSLEQYF
clone_size: .; j_call: TRBJ1-5; d_call: .; v_call: TRBV30; cdr3_nt: TGTGCCTGGAGTGTACGACAGGGCAATCAGCCCCAGCATTTT; cdr3_aa: CAWSVRQGNQPQHF
clone_size: .; j_call: TRBJ1-5; d_call: .; v_call: TRBV27; cdr3_nt: TGTGCCAGCAGTTTTCGTAAACAGGGTGGCGGGCCCCAGCATTTT; cdr3_aa: CASSFRKQGGGPQHF
clone_size: .; j_call: TRBJ1-1; d_call: .; v_call: TRBV5-1; cdr3_nt: TGCGCCAGCAGCTTGGGGCCGGGGAGGGGGACTGAAGCTTTCTTT; cdr3_aa: CASSLGPGRGTEAFF
clone_size: .; j_call: TRBJ1-5; d_call: TRBD1; v_call: TRBV18; cdr3_nt: TGTGCCAGCTCACCTAGACAGGGCTCAAATAGCAATCAGCCCCAGCATTTT; cdr3_aa: CASSPRQGSNSNQPQHF
clone_size: .; j_call: TRBJ2-3; d_call: .; v_call: TRBV10-1; cdr3_nt: TGCGCCAGCAGCCAGGGGTTAAGCACAGATACGCAGTATTTT; cdr3_aa: CASSQGLSTDTQYF